These 19 T cell receptor beta chains originate from one sample sequenced in a study of T cells in Graves' hyperthyroidism and ophthalmopathy. The investigators amplified TCR beta CDR3 regions from RNA transcripts. Researchers ran a first-round RT-PCR on the TCR CDR3 using the HTBI primer set. TCRdb used MiXCR to reprocess the multiplex PCR reads, holding one entry per CDR3 protein. The table records about 640,000 distinct CDR3 sequences, about a fifth of them present only once. Sequencing was performed on blood. These receptor sequences come from a man younger than 40 with Graves' ophthalmopathy.

This clonotype was detected ten times or more. J is TRBJ2-5 and V is TRBV6-1, with 11 bases aligning to TRBD2. There are 13 residues in the CDR3. Germline V gene data show CDR1 as MNHNS and CDR2 as SASEGT. V was clipped by 8 bases and J by 5 bases; unmatched bases: 4. The CDR3 spells CASASGRRETQYF. CDR3 nucleotides: TGTGCCAGCGCTAGCGGGAGGAGGGAGACCCAGTACTTC.

This clonotype was seen ten or more times. This rearrangement joins TRBV11-2 to TRBJ2-7; 8 positions agree with TRBD1. The ends lost 2 bases at V and 4 bases at J; junction bases unmatched: 10. CDR1 is SGHAT and CDR2 is FQNNGV in the germline V gene. CDR3 length: 16 residues. CDR3 DNA sequence: TGTGCCAGCAGCTTAACACTCGCAGGGGGCTTGTACGAGCAGTACTTC. As protein: CASSLTLAGGLYEQYF.

This clonotype was counted only a few times. The chain has TRBV27 and TRBJ2-7; D tentatively reads TRBD1 or TRBD2 (6 bases each). The CDR3 length is 12 residues. Germline CDR1 reads MNHEY; CDR2 reads SMNVEV (reference sequence). V was pared by 6 bases and J by 6 bases, with 12 bases between. The CDR3 here is CASSRRGVEQYF. The CDR3 DNA is TGTGCCAGCAGCCGGAGGGGGGTCGAGCAGTACTTC.

This clonotype was recorded at least ten times. The DNA of the CDR3 is TGTGCCAGCAGTTTAAAGGGTTACAATCAGCCCCAGCATTTT. Translation: CASSLKGYNQPQHF. This sequence joins TRBV27 and TRBJ1-5; D is uncertain. The CDR3 runs 14 residues. V lost 2 bases to trimming and J lost 3 bases, with 8 bases between them. Germline CDR1 reads MNHEY; CDR2 reads SMNVEV (reference sequence).

V and J are TRBV30 and TRBJ2-5; D may be TRBD2 (6 bases). With 8 bases removed from V and 3 bases from J, the gap between germline ends came to 7 bases. The length of the CDR3 is 10 residues. Germline V gives CDR1 GTSNPN, CDR2 SVGIG (reference sequence). CDR3 sequence reads: CAGGKETQYF. As DNA, the CDR3 is TGTGCCGGGGGGAAAGAGACCCAGTACTTC. Looking up the rest from reference TRBV30 and TRBJ2-5 gives the full variable domain: SQTIHQWPATLVQPVGSPLSLECTVEGTSNPNLYWYRQAAGRGLQLLFYSVGIGQISSEVPQNLSASRPQDRQFILSSKKLLLSDSGFYLCAGGKETQYFGPGTRLLVL.

This clonotype was counted between two and nine times. The gene calls are TRBV10-3 and TRBJ2-5; D might be TRBD1 (6 bases). This CDR3 spans 13 amino acids. Trimming left V 10 bases short and J 2 bases short, with 14 bases between. Germline V gene data show CDR1 as ENHRY and CDR2 as SYGVKD. The CDR3 nucleotides read TGTGCCACCCGCCGGACAGCTCAAGAGACCCAGTACTTC. Translated, it gives CATRRTAQETQYF.

Only a few counts were recorded for this clonotype. V and J are TRBV13 and TRBJ2-7; D remains unclear. The ends were cut back, 5 bases at V and 4 bases at J, with 18 bases in the middle. In germline, CDR1 is PRHDT, CDR2 FYEKMQ (reference sequence). The CDR3 consists of 15 residues. In nucleotides, the CDR3 is TGTGCCAGCAGCCCCCCCCTCTTTAGTGGATACGAGCAGTACTTC. Translating gives CASSPPLFSGYEQYF.

This clonotype was found many times. The rearrangement links TRBV5-1 to TRBJ1-2, with 7 positions matching TRBD1. The CDR3 has 14 residues. CDR1 SGHRS and CDR2 YFSETQ come from the germline V gene. Unmatched junction bases numbered 2, after V lost 0 bases and J lost 3 bases. This chain's CDR3 is CASSLGQGDYGYTF. The CDR3 DNA is TGCGCCAGCAGCTTGGGACAGGGTGACTATGGCTACACCTTC.

This clonotype appeared many times. This chain joins TRBV2 and TRBJ2-7; 8 bases map to TRBD1. The germline CDR1 and CDR2 sequences are SNHLY and FYNNEI. The CDR3 length is 15 residues. Trimming removed 6 bases from V and 2 bases from J; junction bases left unmatched: 9. CDR3 nucleotide sequence: TGTGCCAGCAGGGATACAGGGGGACCAACCTACGAGCAGTACTTC. Its translation is CASRDTGGPTYEQYF. Variable domain in full (rest from reference TRBV2 and TRBJ2-7): EPEVTQTPSHQVTQMGQEVILRCVPISNHLYFYWYRQILGQKVEFLVSFYNNEISEKSEIFDDQFSVERPDGSNFTLKIRSTKLEDSAMYFCASRDTGGPTYEQYFGPGTRLTVT.

Only one count was recorded for this clonotype. The conserved phenylalanine or tryptophan normally closing the CDR3 is absent here, so this likely arose from a read error. The limits of the CDR3 on the DNA are not certain, so only TCRdb's listed CDR3 is given. The chain joins TRBV5-1 to TRBJ2-1. The CDR3 has 16 residues if both end residues are counted. Germline CDR1 is SGHRS and CDR2 is YFSETQ. The CDR3 is CASSTDAWSSYNEQSL.

This clonotype was seen repeatedly, ten times or more. The chain links TRBV7-9 to TRBJ2-7, with D perhaps assigned TRBD1 or TRBD2 (5 bases each). The V end lost 5 bases, the J end lost 5 bases, and 19 bases lay between the germline ends. Looked up from germline, CDR1 is SEHNR and CDR2 is FQNEAQ (reference sequence). This CDR3 region has 15 residues. The CDR3 coding sequence is TGTGCCAGCAGCCCCTCCCGGGGCCGTCTAAACGAGCAGTACTTC. Translated, it gives CASSPSRGRLNEQYF.

A few counts support this clonotype. The chain employs TRBV4-1 and TRBJ2-7, with no clear D. The CDR3 spans 13 residues. V shed 2 bases and J shed 2 bases, with 7 bases lying between them. Germline assignment: CDR1 MGHRA and CDR2 YSYEKL. CDR3 coding DNA: TGCGCCAGCAGCCAAAAGGCGGCCTACGAGCAGTACTTC. Residues: CASSQKAAYEQYF.

There are a few counts of this clonotype. The rearrangement joins TRBV6-2 or TRBV6-3 to TRBJ2-3; unclear D gene. This CDR3 spans 12 amino acids. V lost 6 bases and J lost 4, with 8 bases in between. The germline gives CDR1 MNHEY, CDR2 SVGEGT. In DNA form, the CDR3 reads TGTGCCAGCAGGCCACCGGCAGATACGCAGTATTTT. It encodes CASRPPADTQYF.

The chain employs TRBV20-1 and TRBJ2-7, with 7 bases matching TRBD2. This CDR3 contains 15 residues. J was trimmed by 3 bases and V by 6 bases; bases with no gene match: 14. Germline CDR1 is DFQATT and CDR2 is SNEGSKA (reference sequence). The CDR3 sequence is CSAFSPGLPIYEQYF. CDR3 nucleotides: TGCAGTGCATTTTCCCCGGGACTACCGATCTACGAGCAGTACTTC.

This rearrangement joins TRBV19 to TRBJ1-1; the D is unclear. The CDR3 is made up of 14 amino acids. Looked up from germline, CDR1 is LNHDA and CDR2 is SQIVND (reference sequence). V was pared by 6 bases and J by 6 bases, with 17 bases between. CDR3 sequence (DNA): TGTGCCAGTAGGGTGGGTCCCGGCTTTCCTGAAGCTTTCTTT. Translating it yields CASRVGPGFPEAFF.

In its sample, this clonotype was seen a few times. CDR3 in amino acids: CASSQGFVGGYNEQFF. CDR3 nucleotides: TGTGCCAGCAGCCAAGGATTCGTCGGGGGTTACAATGAGCAGTTCTTC. The chain joins TRBV3-1 to TRBJ2-1, with D possibly matching TRBD2 (6 bases). V was clipped by 1 base and J by 4 bases, with 14 bases between them. Germline CDR1 reads LGHDT; CDR2 reads YNNKEL (reference sequence). The CDR3 covers 16 residues.

Details on this clonotype: No conserved phenylalanine or tryptophan ends this CDR3, so it is likely a read error. V usage is TRBV20-1 and J usage is TRBJ2-7, with 9 bases that match TRBD2. Germline-derived CDR1 and CDR2 are DFQATT and SNEGSKA (reference sequence). The CDR3 is 11 amino acids. CDR3 coding DNA: TGCATGGTAGCGGGAGCTTACGAGCAGTACTTA. Translated, it gives CMVAGAYEQYL.

There are many counts of this clonotype. The chain is built from TRBV20-1 and TRBJ2-2; D uncertain. Germline CDR1 and CDR2: DFQATT and SNEGSKA (reference sequence). V was shortened by 1 base and J by 4 bases, with 16 bases between the two germline ends. The CDR3 has 16 amino acids. The CDR3 DNA reads TGCAGTGCTAGAGTAACAAGGACCACGGCCACCGGGGAGCTGTTTTTT. It translates to CSARVTRTTATGELFF.

V gene TRBV4-2 combines with J gene TRBJ1-3, with unresolved D. Germline lookup yields CDR1 LGHNA and CDR2 YNFKEQ. The germline V and J ends were trimmed by 1 base and 4 bases, with 11 bases remaining between them. The CDR3 is 15 amino acids. In DNA form, the CDR3 reads TGTGCCAGCAGCCAAGGTATCGGGAGGGGAAACACCATATATTTT. Its protein is CASSQGIGRGNTIYF.